The entry below describes one T cell receptor beta chain. V lost 1 base to trimming and J lost 3 bases, with 8 bases between them. Germline assignment: CDR1 SGHRS and CDR2 YFSETQ. This CDR3 spans 14 amino acids. The sample comes from a study of blood T cells in healthy people across ages. Next came a second PCR, run for about 6 to 11 cycles, which used a sample-barcoded 5' primer along with a J-beta primer mix. TCRdb reprocessed the 5' RACE reads with MiXCR, giving one entry per CDR3 protein. The sample carries 910,000 or so distinct CDR3 sequences, around 54% recorded once. The chain combines TRBV5-1 with TRBJ1-5; no reliable D call. The receptor was derived from a woman in her sixties in good health. What was sequenced was blood. The DNA of the CDR3 is TGCGCCAGCAGCTTGCTTCTAGACAATCAGCCCCAGCATTTT. Protein product: CASSLLLDNQPQHF.